The 25 T cell receptor beta chains below come from one sample, sequenced in a study of T cells in localized non-small cell lung cancer. Generated by immunoSEQ multiplex PCR, the TCRdb table keeps only in-frame clones and is missing some. Seen here are around 64,000 clones, 80% to 90% observed once, and the top ten hold 4.7%. Sample: PBMCs, taken before any cancer treatment. The receptors originated from a man aged 35-69 years with stage II lung adenocarcinoma.

V gene TRBV30 combines with J gene TRBJ2-3; 13 positions match TRBD2. This CDR3 has 18 amino acids. V was pared by 3 bases and J by 0 bases, with 9 bases of the junction left unmatched. Germline CDR1 and CDR2: GTSNPN and SVGIG (reference sequence). This CDR3 reads CAWSEGLAGPYSTDTQYF. In DNA, the CDR3 is TGTGCCTGGAGCGAGGGACTAGCGGGGCCTTATAGCACAGATACGCAGTATTTT.

The genes are TRBV7-9 and TRBJ1-1; 7 bases are a match to TRBD1. With V trimmed by 4 bases and J by 0 bases, 8 bases remained unmatched. Germline loops: CDR1 SEHNR, CDR2 FQNEAQ (reference sequence). The CDR3 is 16 residues long. The CDR3 DNA follows: TGTGCCAGCAGCTCCCGAGGGGGCAGCATGAACACTGAAGCTTTCTTT. It translates to CASSSRGGSMNTEAFF.

This chain joins TRBV6-5 and TRBJ2-1; D gene unclear. CDR1 is MNHEY, CDR2 SVGAGI, per germline. V lost 2 bases and J 0 bases, leaving 8 bases between the germline ends. This CDR3 comprises 15 residues. CDR3 bases: TGTGCCAGCAGTTACGCGGTCCGCTCCTACAATGAGCAGTTCTTC. Its protein product is CASSYAVRSYNEQFF.

The rearrangement joins TRBV7-9 to TRBJ2-5, with D maybe TRBD1 (5 bases). The CDR3 extends over 15 amino acids. Germline-derived CDR1 and CDR2 are SEHNR and FQNEAQ (reference sequence). V lost 5 bases to trimming and J lost 1 base, with 14 bases between them. The CDR3 protein is CASSPRQYLQETQYF. In DNA form, the CDR3 reads TGTGCCAGCAGCCCGCGACAGTACCTCCAAGAGACCCAGTACTTC.

The genes are TRBV6-1 and TRBJ1-3; no definite D call. V dropped 0 bases and J dropped 0 bases, with 12 bases sitting between them. CDR1 and CDR2 (germline): MNHNS, SASEGT. The CDR3 runs 17 residues. The CDR3 DNA reads TGTGCCAGCAGTGAAGCGCCGGTGTCCAGCTCTGGAAACACCATATATTTT. This codes for CASSEAPVSSSGNTIYF.

The chain joins TRBV29-1 to TRBJ1-2; D possibly corresponds to TRBD1 (6 bases). This CDR3 is 16 amino acids long. The V end lost 8 bases, the J end lost 2 bases, and 24 bases lay between the germline ends. The germline gives CDR1 SQVTM, CDR2 ANQGSEA. This chain's CDR3 is CSTLGQRQFINYGYTF. DNA of the CDR3: TGCAGCACCCTAGGACAGAGACAGTTCATCAACTATGGCTACACCTTC.

This chain links TRBV29-1 with TRBJ1-1; unclear D gene. The V end lost 7 bases, the J end lost 1 base, and 7 bases lay between the germline ends. The CDR3 runs 11 residues. Germline V gene data show CDR1 as SQVTM and CDR2 as ANQGSEA. The CDR3 region is CSGRENTEAFF. The CDR3 DNA reads as TGCAGCGGGAGGGAGAACACTGAAGCTTTCTTT. The full variable domain, its missing parts supplied by reference TRBV29-1 and TRBJ1-1, is SAVISQKPSRDICQRGTSLTIQCQVDSQVTMMFWYRQQPGQSLTLIATANQGSEATYESGFVIDKFPISRPNLTFSTLTVSNMSPEDSSIYLCSGRENTEAFFGQGTRLTVV.

The V call is TRBV15, the J call TRBJ2-7; maybe TRBD2 (6 bases). V was shortened by 3 bases and J by 8 bases, with 11 bases between the two germline ends. Germline CDR1 is LNHNV and CDR2 is YYDKDF (reference sequence). The CDR3 length is 12 residues. CDR3 region: CATSSWTTQQYF. CDR3 sequence (DNA): TGTGCCACCAGCAGCTGGACTACTCAGCAGTACTTC.

This clone was observed once. This sequence joins TRBV6-5 and TRBJ1-5; D is uncertain. Deletions cut 5 bases from V and 6 bases from J, with 11 bases between. Per germline, CDR1 MNHEY and CDR2 SVGAGI. This CDR3 is built from 13 residues. In DNA, the CDR3 is TGTGCCAGCAGTAAGCGGCCGGCTCAGCCCCAGCATTTT. Amino acid sequence: CASSKRPAQPQHF.

The DNA of the CDR3 is TGTGCCAGCAGCCTCCGGACAGGGGTAACCATGAACACTGAAGCTTTCTTT. It is translated as CASSLRTGVTMNTEAFF. This chain links TRBV11-2 with TRBJ1-1; TRBD1 agrees at 9 bases. V shed 5 bases and J 0 bases; nucleotides not matched to a gene: 10. The CDR3 has 17 amino acids. Germline V CDR1 and CDR2: SGHAT, FQNNGV.

The V gene is TRBV4-1, the J gene TRBJ2-2; 15 bases fit TRBD2. Trimming cost V 4 bases and J 6 bases; bases outside gene matches: 12. Per the germline V gene, CDR1 is MGHRA and CDR2 is YSYEKL. The CDR3 length is 19 residues. CDR3 DNA sequence: TGCGCCAGCAGCCCATGGGACCGAAGGACTAGCGGGAGGGCCGGGGAGCTGTTTTTT. This gives the protein CASSPWDRRTSGRAGELFF.

The rearrangement joins TRBV10-3 to TRBJ2-1, with TRBD2 matching over 7 bases. The germline CDR1 and CDR2 sequences are ENHRY and SYGVKD. CDR3 length: 12 residues. With 4 bases clipped from V and 6 bases from J, the junction kept 0 bases outside the gene matches. The CDR3 DNA reads TGTGCCATCAGTGGGACTAGCAATGAGCAGTTCTTC. Protein product: CAISGTSNEQFF.

CDR3 residues: CATRNPPSYEQYF. The CDR3 nucleotides read TGTGCCACCCGAAACCCTCCCTCCTACGAGCAGTACTTC. V is TRBV27 and J is TRBJ2-7; D gene ambiguous. The CDR3 totals 13 residues. V was pared by 10 bases and J by 0 bases, with 13 bases between. The germline V gene has CDR1 MNHEY and CDR2 SMNVEV (reference sequence).

The V gene is TRBV12-5, the J gene TRBJ2-1; D gene unclear. The V end was cut by 0 bases, the J end by 8 bases, with 5 bases between. The germline CDR1 and CDR2 sequences are LGHNT and FRNRAP. There are 12 residues in the CDR3. CDR3 sequence: CASGLVVYEQFF. The DNA for the CDR3 is TGTGCTAGTGGTTTGGTAGTTTATGAGCAGTTCTTC.

This chain connects TRBV10-3 to TRBJ2-3; D is ambiguous. Germline CDR1 is ENHRY and CDR2 is SYGVKD. The CDR3 covers 14 residues. V was pared by 3 bases and J by 0 bases, with 7 bases between. The chain's CDR3 is CAISDVGSTDTQYF. The CDR3 nucleotides read TGTGCCATCAGTGATGTTGGGAGCACAGATACGCAGTATTTT.

This chain connects TRBV5-1 to TRBJ2-3; the D gene is possibly TRBD1 (6 bases). Trimming shortened V by 4 bases and J by 1 base, and 16 bases separated the two germline ends. The CDR3 has 16 amino acids. The germline gives CDR1 SGHRS, CDR2 YFSETQ. The CDR3 nucleotides read TGCGCCAGCAGCCTGGTTGGGGGCGCAGGCACAGATACGCAGTATTTT. It specifies CASSLVGGAGTDTQYF. Drawing the rest from reference TRBV5-1 and TRBJ2-3, the complete variable domain is KAGVTQTPRYLIKTRGQQVTLSCSPISGHRSVSWYQQTPGQGLQFLFEYFSETQRNKGNFPGRFSGRQFSNSRSEMNVSTLELGDSALYLCASSLVGGAGTDTQYFGPGTRLTVL.

This clone showed up just a few times. The chain joins TRBV9 to TRBJ2-7, with 14 nucleotides matching TRBD2. V was pared by 3 bases and J by 6 bases, with 5 bases of the junction left unmatched. CDR1 is SGDLS, CDR2 YYNGEE, per germline. This CDR3 region has 15 residues. CDR3 coding DNA: TGTGCCAGCAGCGGACTAGCGGGAGGGCCCCTCGAGCAGTACTTC. It is translated as CASSGLAGGPLEQYF.

The chain links TRBV15 to TRBJ2-3, with a tentative D call TRBD2 (6 bases). Germline V CDR1 and CDR2: LNHNV, YYDKDF (reference sequence). V gave up 0 bases and J gave up 0 bases, with 7 bases separating them. This CDR3 spans 15 amino acids. CDR3 bases: TGTGCCACCAGCAGAGATGGGGGGAGCACAGATACGCAGTATTTT. This translates into CATSRDGGSTDTQYF. The whole variable domain, remainder taken from reference TRBV15 and TRBJ2-3, is DAMVIQNPRYQVTQFGKPVTLSCSQTLNHNVMYWYQQKSSQAPKLLFHYYDKDFNNEADTPDNFQSRRPNTSFCFLDIRSPGLGDTAMYLCATSRDGGSTDTQYFGPGTRLTVL.

V usage is TRBV20-1 and J usage is TRBJ2-3; D ambiguous. Germline loops: CDR1 DFQATT, CDR2 SNEGSKA (reference sequence). The CDR3 is made up of 11 amino acids. The V and J ends lost 6 bases and 5 bases respectively, with 9 bases between them. The CDR3 DNA reads as TGCAGTGCCCCCCGCGAAGATACGCAGTATTTT. Protein sequence: CSAPREDTQYF.

The J gene is TRBJ2-1, the V gene TRBV11-3, with D tentatively TRBD1 (5 bases). The V gene's germline CDR1 is SGHNT and CDR2 YENEEA. The CDR3 loop spans 14 amino acids. The germline V and J ends were trimmed by 4 bases and 6 bases, with 13 bases remaining between them. The CDR3 DNA reads TGTGCCAGCAGCTCAAGGGGTTACGGCAATGAGCAGTTCTTC. It translates to CASSSRGYGNEQFF. The full variable domain, completed using reference TRBV11-3 and TRBJ2-1, is EAGVVQSPRYKIIEKKQPVAFWCNPISGHNTLYWYLQNLGQGPELLIRYENEEAVDDSQLPKDRFSAERLKGVDSTLKIQPAELGDSAVYLCASSSRGYGNEQFFGPGTRLTVL.

The chain employs TRBV4-2 and TRBJ2-1; 12 nucleotides agree with TRBD2. V was pared by 0 bases and J by 6 bases, with 9 bases of the junction left unmatched. The germline gives CDR1 LGHNA, CDR2 YNFKEQ. This CDR3 region has 18 residues. CDR3 in amino acids: CASSQDTASGRAVNEQFF. CDR3 coding DNA: TGTGCCAGCAGCCAAGATACGGCTAGCGGGAGGGCGGTCAATGAGCAGTTCTTC.

This clone showed up just a few times. The V call is TRBV11-2, the J call TRBJ1-2, with 12 bases that match TRBD1. V lost 3 bases to trimming and J lost 8 bases; unmatched junction nucleotides: 1. The CDR3 consists of 13 residues. Germline V gene lookup returns CDR1 SGHAT and CDR2 FQNNGV. CDR3 residues: CASSLGQGAGYTF. As DNA, the CDR3 is TGTGCCAGCAGCTTGGGACAGGGGGCGGGCTACACCTTC.

The chain uses TRBV2 and TRBJ1-3; maybe TRBD1 (6 bases). Germline loops: CDR1 SNHLY, CDR2 FYNNEI. Between the trimmed V and J ends, which lost 4 bases and 4 bases, there was a span of 14 bases. The CDR3 is 15 residues long. CDR3 loop: CASSVGSGGGNTIYF. CDR3 DNA: TGTGCCAGCAGTGTCGGCTCCGGGGGCGGAAACACCATATATTTT.

V gene TRBV9 combines with J gene TRBJ1-3; D ambiguous. Per the germline V gene, CDR1 is SGDLS and CDR2 is YYNGEE. The CDR3 extends over 18 amino acids. V was pared by 0 bases and J by 1 base, with 17 bases between. The chain's CDR3 is CASSVATPSVGSGNTIYF. CDR3 coding DNA: TGTGCCAGCAGCGTAGCTACCCCCTCGGTGGGGTCTGGAAACACCATATATTTT.

J is TRBJ1-1 and V is TRBV5-1; the D is unclear. With 4 bases removed from V and 1 base from J, the gap between germline ends came to 11 bases. The germline V gene encodes CDR1 SGHRS and CDR2 YFSETQ. The CDR3 spans 14 residues. CDR3 loop: CASSPRPGNTEAFF. CDR3 DNA sequence: TGCGCCAGCAGCCCCCGACCGGGGAACACTGAAGCTTTCTTT.